The table lists the clone carrying this T cell receptor (beta chain) with a few counts. Its antigen is not known. This specimen belongs to a study of human T cells and chemical hapten exposure. For the study at large: TCR yields per sample varied mostly from small pooled library volume differences.

Time point described: healthy volunteer bleed at 2 weeks. Before extraction, the whole blood was not fractionated, and total RNA was taken from it. For the library, individual cDNA molecules each received unique molecular identifiers. Per the study methods: Sample TCR totals centred on a median of about 100,000, ranging about 20,000 to 750,000. TCRdb re-derived calls from the RACE reads in MiXCR, one entry per CDR3 protein. These V and J calls rely on TCRdb rather than the paper's analysis. The sample has roughly 120,000 distinct CDR3 sequences; around 8.2% are singletons. Study observations and caveats: The number of TCRs over 1 in 1000 frequency stayed unchanged after DPC.

The sequence derives from a male donor in good health. Some clones in this sample may be carry-over from other donors' samples. Material for sequencing was whole blood.

Here the CDR3 DNA reads TGTGCCAGCAGCTCCGGGACAGCTTCTTTGAACACTGAAGCTTTCTTT. It encodes CASSSGTASLNTEAFF. The chain uses TRBV5-4 and TRBJ1-1; 7 bases map to TRBD1. This CDR3 is 16 amino acids long. V gave up 3 bases and J gave up 0 bases; unmatched junction bases: 8. CDR1 is SGHNT, CDR2 YYREEE, per germline (reference sequence).